The 7 T cell receptor beta chains given below trace back to one sample, sequenced in a study of CD8 T cells in Susac syndrome. Reverse transcription used about 0.5 to 1 ug RNA and random hexamers. TCRdb used MiXCR to reprocess the immunoSEQ multiplex PCR reads, holding one entry per CDR3 protein. The sample lists about 190,000 distinct CDR3 sequences, approximately 95% occurring once. Sequences were obtained from CD8+ T cells from PBMCs. These receptors were collected from a human donor with Susac syndrome.

The gene calls are TRBV24-1 and TRBJ2-1, with 12 positions matching TRBD2. The CDR3 is made up of 17 amino acids. The germline V gene has CDR1 KGHDR and CDR2 SFDVKD. The V gene end was trimmed by 6 bases and the J gene end by 5 bases; junction bases not matched to a gene: 10. CDR3 sequence: CATSSPVASGGDNEQFF. The CDR3 DNA sequence: TGTGCCACCAGTTCCCCCGTGGCTAGCGGGGGGGACAATGAGCAGTTCTTC.

This sequence joins TRBV30 and TRBJ1-2; 9 bases match TRBD1. CDR1 and CDR2 from the germline V gene are GTSNPN and SVGIG (reference sequence). This CDR3 has 14 amino acids. J was trimmed by 4 bases and V by 4 bases; bases with no gene match: 7. CDR3 in DNA: TGTGCCTGGACCACCGGGACAGGGTCCTATGGCTACACCTTC. Translation: CAWTTGTGSYGYTF. Supplemented by reference TRBV30 and TRBJ1-2, the full variable domain reads SQTIHQWPATLVQPVGSPLSLECTVEGTSNPNLYWYRQAAGRGLQLLFYSVGIGQISSEVPQNLSASRPQDRQFILSSKKLLLSDSGFYLCAWTTGTGSYGYTFGSGTRLTVV.

The chain employs TRBV29-1 and TRBJ2-2; possible D gene TRBD2, 6 bases. The length of the CDR3 is 13 residues. The V and J ends lost 5 bases and 3 bases respectively, with 10 bases between them. CDR1 is SQVTM, CDR2 ANQGSEA, per germline. The CDR3 here is CSVRDFHTGELFF. CDR3 nucleotide sequence: TGCAGCGTTCGGGACTTTCACACCGGGGAGCTGTTTTTT.

This chain connects TRBV3-1 to TRBJ1-5; D is ambiguous. Germline CDR1 is LGHDT and CDR2 is YNNKEL (reference sequence). The CDR3 sequence is 15 residues long. V dropped 4 bases and J dropped 2 bases, with 12 bases sitting between them. CDR3 DNA: TGTGCCAGCAGCCCAGACTGGGGTGGCAATCAGCCCCAGCATTTT. Translated, it gives CASSPDWGGNQPQHF. Filled out from reference TRBV3-1 and TRBJ1-5, the complete variable domain reads DTAVSQTPKYLVTQMGNDKSIKCEQNLGHDTMYWYKQDSKKFLKIMFSYNNKELIINETVPNRFSPKSPDKAHLNLHINSLELGDSAVYFCASSPDWGGNQPQHFGDGTRLSIL.

The chain carries TRBV3-1 and TRBJ2-7; D unresolved. V lost 5 bases to trimming and J lost 4 bases, with 15 bases between them. The CDR3 has 14 amino acids. CDR1 is LGHDT, CDR2 YNNKEL, per germline (reference sequence). The CDR3 loop reads CASSDSGLGYEQYF. The CDR3 DNA follows: TGTGCCAGCAGCGATTCTGGGTTAGGATACGAGCAGTACTTC.

CDR3 residues: CASSSAGTAPTEAFF. The CDR3, as DNA: TGTGCCAGCAGCTCCGCCGGGACGGCACCCACTGAAGCTTTCTTT. The chain uses TRBV7-2 and TRBJ1-1; tentative D call: TRBD1 (5 bases). V lost 4 bases and J lost 4, with 16 bases in between. The CDR3 sequence is 15 residues long. CDR1 and CDR2 (germline): SGHTA, FQGNSA.

This sequence joins TRBV29-1 and TRBJ2-6; no definite D call. Germline V gene data show CDR1 as SQVTM and CDR2 as ANQGSEA. V lost 1 base, J lost 0 bases, and 10 bases lay in between. This CDR3 has 16 residues. This CDR3 reads CSVEGLQSSGANVLTF. The CDR3 DNA reads as TGCAGCGTTGAAGGGTTGCAGAGCTCTGGGGCCAACGTCCTGACTTTC.